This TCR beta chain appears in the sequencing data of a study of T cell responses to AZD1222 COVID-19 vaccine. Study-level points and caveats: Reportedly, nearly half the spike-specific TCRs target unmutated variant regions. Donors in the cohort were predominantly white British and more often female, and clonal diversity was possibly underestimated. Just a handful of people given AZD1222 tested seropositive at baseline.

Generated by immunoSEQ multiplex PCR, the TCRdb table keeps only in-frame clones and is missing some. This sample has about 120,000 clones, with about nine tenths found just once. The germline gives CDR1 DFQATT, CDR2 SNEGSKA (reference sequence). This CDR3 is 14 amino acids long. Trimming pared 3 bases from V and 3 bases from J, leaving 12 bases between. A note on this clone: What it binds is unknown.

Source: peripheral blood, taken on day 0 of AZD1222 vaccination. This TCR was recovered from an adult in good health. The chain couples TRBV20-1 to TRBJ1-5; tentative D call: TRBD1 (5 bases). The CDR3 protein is CSASRQGLNQPQHF. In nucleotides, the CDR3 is TGCAGTGCTAGTCGGCAGGGCCTCAATCAGCCCCAGCATTTT.